The 20 T cell receptor beta chains listed next were all sequenced from one sample in a study of cytomegalovirus exposure and HLA in healthy donors. The PCR contained 60 Vbeta and 13 Jbeta primers. Clones were read by immunoSEQ multiplex PCR, and TCRdb kept only the in-frame ones, dropping some. The profile shows around 200,000 clones, over 70% of them singletons. The sample consisted of PBMCs. Source of these receptors: a man aged 45-60 years in good health and CMV-seronegative.

This chain links TRBV7-3 with TRBJ1-2, with a weak D call TRBD1 (6 bases). The ends were cut back, 5 bases at V and 8 bases at J, with 15 bases in the middle. The germline V gene has CDR1 SGHTA and CDR2 FQGTGA. There are 13 residues in the CDR3. The CDR3: CASSPYRDRGYTF. The CDR3 nucleotides are TGTGCCAGCAGCCCCTACAGGGATCGCGGCTACACCTTC. The complete variable domain, with remaining parts taken from reference TRBV7-3 and TRBJ1-2, reads GAGVSQTPSNKVTEKGKYVELRCDPISGHTALYWYRQSLGQGPEFLIYFQGTGAADDSGLPNDRFFAVRPEGSVSTLKIQRTERGDSAVYLCASSPYRDRGYTFGSGTRLTVV.

The chain combines TRBV5-1 with TRBJ2-3; 8 bases fit TRBD1. V was clipped by 2 bases and J by 1 base; unmatched bases: 6. Germline V gives CDR1 SGHRS, CDR2 YFSETQ. The CDR3 contains 16 residues. CDR3 in DNA: TGCGCCAGCAGCTTAGGGACAGGTTCGGGCACAGATACGCAGTATTTT. This translates into CASSLGTGSGTDTQYF.

V usage is TRBV19 and J usage is TRBJ2-3; 7 nucleotides line up with TRBD1. The CDR3 is 14 residues long. With 6 bases clipped from V and 0 bases from J, the junction kept 3 bases outside the gene matches. Germline V gene sequence: CDR1 LNHDA, CDR2 SQIVND (reference sequence). CDR3 loop: CASRYRGSTDTQYF. In nucleotides, the CDR3 is TGTGCCAGTAGGTACAGGGGTAGCACAGATACGCAGTATTTT.

The chain carries TRBV4-3 and TRBJ1-2; D remains ambiguous. The CDR3 sequence is 13 residues long. Germline V gene lookup returns CDR1 LGHNA and CDR2 YSLEER. Trimming shortened V by 1 base and J by 8 bases, and 11 bases separated the two germline ends. CDR3 bases: TGCGCCAGCAGCCAAGTCGGGGTATTGGGCTACACCTTC. Translating gives CASSQVGVLGYTF.

The CDR3 sequence: CASSFDRGLNSPLHF. The CDR3 DNA sequence: TGTGCCAGCAGCTTTGACAGGGGGTTGAATTCACCCCTCCACTTT. The rearrangement links TRBV5-4 to TRBJ1-6, with 9 bases aligning to TRBD1. The V gene's germline CDR1 is SGHNT and CDR2 YYREEE (reference sequence). The CDR3 is made up of 15 amino acids. The trim removed 2 bases at V and 7 bases at J, leaving 4 bases unmatched.

The chain couples TRBV7-2 to TRBJ1-6; 8 bases map to TRBD1. There are 15 residues in the CDR3. J was trimmed by 7 bases and V by 4 bases; bases with no gene match: 6. The germline V gene has CDR1 SGHTA and CDR2 FQGNSA. The CDR3 here is CASSYWTGLNSPLHF. CDR3 bases: TGTGCCAGCAGCTACTGGACAGGGCTCAATTCACCCCTCCACTTT.

The V gene is TRBV11-3, the J gene TRBJ2-7; TRBD1 matches at 7 bases. J was trimmed by 5 bases and V by 5 bases; bases with no gene match: 9. The CDR3 has 14 residues. CDR1 and CDR2 (germline): SGHNT, YENEEA. DNA of the CDR3: TGTGCCAGCAGCCCGCCCGACAGGGTCAACGAGCAGTACTTC. Protein sequence: CASSPPDRVNEQYF.

This clone appeared a few times. The rearrangement joins TRBV5-8 to TRBJ2-7, with 7 bases matching TRBD1. The germline CDR1 and CDR2 sequences are SGHTS and YDEGEE. The CDR3 is made up of 15 amino acids. Trimming at V came to 2 bases and at J to 2 bases, leaving 7 bases not matched to a gene. The CDR3 DNA is TGTGCCAGCAGCTTAGGGACAGCGCGTCCCTACGAGCAGTACTTC. Translated: CASSLGTARPYEQYF.

This rearrangement joins TRBV19 to TRBJ1-6; no clear D gene. This CDR3 is built from 12 residues. With 4 bases removed from V and 7 bases from J, the gap between germline ends came to 5 bases. Looked up from germline, CDR1 is LNHDA and CDR2 is SQIVND (reference sequence). CDR3 DNA: TGTGCCAGTAGTACCAGGAATTCACCCCTCCACTTT. As protein: CASSTRNSPLHF.

J is TRBJ2-7 and V is TRBV10-3, with 7 bases lining up with TRBD2. The V gene end was trimmed by 4 bases and the J gene end by 3 bases; junction bases not matched to a gene: 6. The germline V gene encodes CDR1 ENHRY and CDR2 SYGVKD. The CDR3 extends over 14 amino acids. In DNA form, the CDR3 reads TGTGCCATCAGTGGGGGGGGACTGTACTACGAGCAGTACTTC. It codes for CAISGGGLYYEQYF.

The chain carries TRBV15 and TRBJ2-1, with TRBD2 as a possible D gene (5 bases). Germline V gives CDR1 LNHNV, CDR2 YYDKDF (reference sequence). V lost 5 bases and J lost 8, with 16 bases in between. The CDR3 covers 14 residues. CDR3 bases: TGTGCCACCAGCCCGAGACGGGGTGTTGATGAGCAGTTCTTC. Protein product: CATSPRRGVDEQFF.

This clone was seen only a few times. V and J are TRBV7-9 and TRBJ1-5; no clear D gene. Germline V gene sequence: CDR1 SEHNR, CDR2 FQNEAQ (reference sequence). The CDR3 sequence is 12 residues long. The germline V and J ends were trimmed by 1 base and 9 bases, with 7 bases remaining between them. CDR3 bases: TGTGCCAGCAGCTTAGACGGAGGGCCCCAGCATTTT. This gives the protein CASSLDGGPQHF.

The rearrangement links TRBV7-2 to TRBJ2-3; D ambiguous. The CDR3 loop spans 13 amino acids. Germline V lookup: CDR1 SGHTA, CDR2 FQGNSA. The ends were cut back, 1 base at V and 4 bases at J, with 6 bases in the middle. The CDR3 spells CASSLDNADTQYF. In nucleotides, the CDR3 is TGTGCCAGCAGCTTAGACAACGCAGATACGCAGTATTTT.

This clone turned up a few times. CDR3 coding DNA: TGTGCCAGCAGTGACAGGGGGCTAGCGAGCACAGATACGCAGTATTTT. This sequence encodes CASSDRGLASTDTQYF. The chain is built from TRBV6-4 and TRBJ2-3; D might be TRBD1 (7 bases). Trimming removed 2 bases from V and 0 bases from J, with 12 bases in between. The CDR3 totals 16 residues. The germline V gene has CDR1 MRHNA and CDR2 SNTAGT.

This chain joins TRBV19 and TRBJ1-5, with a tentative D call TRBD1 (6 bases). This CDR3 is 15 amino acids long. Trimming removed 5 bases at V and 5 bases at J, with 16 bases between. Looked up from germline, CDR1 is LNHDA and CDR2 is SQIVND (reference sequence). The CDR3 region is CASSDRARGDQPQHF. CDR3 nucleotides: TGTGCCAGTAGTGACCGAGCCAGGGGTGATCAGCCCCAGCATTTT.

The rearrangement joins TRBV4-3 to TRBJ1-1, with no clear D. Deletions cut 0 bases from V and 7 bases from J, with 6 bases between. CDR3 length: 12 amino acids. Germline CDR1 and CDR2: LGHNA and YSLEER. DNA for the CDR3: TGCGCCAGCAGCCAAGATTGGAGTGAAGCTTTCTTT. Its translation is CASSQDWSEAFF.

This clone was found a few times. The chain has TRBV7-6 and TRBJ2-7; 7 bases are a match to TRBD2. This CDR3 is built from 14 residues. Trimming took 0 bases from V and 12 from J; bases not matched to a gene: 11. Per germline, CDR1 SGHVS and CDR2 FNYEAQ. In nucleotides, the CDR3 is TGTGCCAGCAGCTTAGCGCGCAGCGGGGACGGTCTGTACTTC. Translation: CASSLARSGDGLYF.

The gene calls are TRBV5-6 and TRBJ2-5, with D tentatively TRBD1 (6 bases). V was trimmed by 4 bases and J by 4 bases, leaving 14 bases between them. CDR1 is SGHDT and CDR2 is YYEEEE in the germline V gene. The CDR3 is 14 residues long. Written as DNA, the CDR3 is TGTGCCAGCAGCCTGGGACATCTGAGAGAGACCCAGTACTTC. Translated: CASSLGHLRETQYF.

This sequence joins TRBV27 and TRBJ1-2; 8 bases are shared with TRBD1. In germline, CDR1 is MNHEY, CDR2 SMNVEV (reference sequence). This CDR3 is built from 17 residues. With 5 bases clipped from V and 3 bases from J, the junction kept 14 bases outside the gene matches. CDR3 region: CASSGTQGRTGYYGYTF. DNA for the CDR3: TGTGCCAGCAGTGGAACCCAAGGCCGGACAGGGTACTATGGCTACACCTTC.

The rearrangement uses TRBV5-1 and TRBJ1-2; TRBD1 aligns across 8 bases. The CDR3 sequence is 14 residues long. The junction had 6 bases not matched to a gene; V was cut back by 4 bases and J by 4 bases. Per germline, CDR1 SGHRS and CDR2 YFSETQ. The CDR3 region is CASSPGQGFYGYTF. DNA for the CDR3: TGCGCCAGCAGCCCTGGACAGGGTTTCTATGGCTACACCTTC.